Listed below are T cell receptor beta chains from one sample, sequenced in a study of regulatory T cells in long-lasting Graves disease. TCRdb analysed the multiplex PCR reads with MiXCR anew, one entry per CDR3 protein. The table records 400,000 to 450,000 distinct CDR3 sequences, approximately 16% of them present only once. The same data also contributed to another study, on T cells in Graves' hyperthyroidism and ophthalmopathy.

The sample here was peripheral blood mononuclear cells (PBMCs), taken at new diagnosis, from a patient treated with antithyroid drugs. The receptor source for this set is a woman aged 25 to 39 with Graves disease. Both conserved end residues are part of each CDR3. The order of the fields is V gene, J gene, D gene, clone size, CDR3 protein, CDR3 DNA. The D gene is left open where the match is weak. A clone size is listed for some rows: how often the clone was seen (once, few, many), or a class if it is expanded.

V: TRBV27
J: TRBJ2-2
D: NA
size: many
CDR3: CASSVTAYTGELFF
DNA: TGTGCCAGCAGTGTGACAGCCTACACCGGGGAGCTGTTTTTT

V: TRBV5-1
J: TRBJ1-6
D: TRBD1
size: NA
CDR3: CASSQGVTTGVDSPLHF
DNA: TGCGCCAGCAGCCAGGGGGTCACGACGGGCGTGGACTCACCCCTCCACTTT

V: TRBV7-2
J: TRBJ1-5
D: NA
size: many
CDR3: CASSYSAGRSVNQPQHF
DNA: TGTGCCAGCTCCTATTCTGCAGGCCGATCGGTAAATCAGCCCCAGCATTTT

V: TRBV9
J: TRBJ2-1
D: TRBD2
size: few
CDR3: CASSSTFWTSGRDEQFF
DNA: TGTGCCAGCAGCTCAACATTCTGGACTAGCGGGAGGGATGAGCAGTTCTTC

V: TRBV28
J: TRBJ1-5
D: NA
size: many
CDR3: CASSLGPRDTYGF
DNA: TGTGCCAGCAGTTTAGGCCCCCGGGACACGTATGGTTTT

V: TRBV7-9
J: TRBJ2-3
D: TRBD1
size: many
CDR3: CASPLTGVGTDTQYF
DNA: TGTGCCAGCCCTTTAACAGGGGTCGGCACAGATACGCAGTATTTT

V: TRBV12-3/TRBV12-4
J: TRBJ2-6
D: NA
size: few
CDR3: CASSFGEDSFSGANVLTF
DNA: TGTGCCAGCAGTTTTGGTGAGGACAGCTTCTCTGGGGCCAACGTCCTGACTTTC

V: TRBV5-1
J: TRBJ2-7
D: NA
size: many
CDR3: CASSTIGRYEQYF
DNA: TGCGCCAGCAGCACCATAGGACGGTACGAGCAGTACTTC

V: TRBV2
J: TRBJ1-1
D: NA
size: many
CDR3: CASSVAGRYTEAFF
DNA: TGTGCCAGCAGTGTTGCCGGGAGGTACACTGAAGCTTTCTTT

V: TRBV20-1
J: TRBJ2-3
D: TRBD2
size: many
CDR3: CSARDPSGRKEAGDTQYF
DNA: TGCAGTGCTAGAGACCCTAGCGGGAGAAAAGAGGCAGGAGATACGCAGTATTTT

V: TRBV6-2/TRBV6-3
J: TRBJ2-7
D: TRBD2
size: NA
CDR3: CASGPRGDEQYF
DNA: TGTGCCAGCGGGCCTCGGGGGGACGAGCAGTACTTC

V: TRBV28
J: TRBJ1-6
D: NA
size: many
CDR3: CASGGGGREAPLHF
DNA: TGTGCCAGCGGGGGCGGGGGCCGGGAGGCACCCCTCCACTTT

V: TRBV11-2
J: TRBJ2-1
D: NA
size: NA
CDR3: CASSFWGERNEQFF
DNA: TGTGCCAGCAGCTTTTGGGGAGAGCGGAATGAGCAGTTCTTC

V: TRBV7-9
J: TRBJ2-1
D: TRBD1
size: NA
CDR3: CASSDTGTGTYNEQFF
DNA: TGTGCCAGCAGCGATACCGGGACAGGGACATACAATGAGCAGTTCTTC

V: TRBV28
J: TRBJ1-3
D: NA
size: NA
CDR3: CASSRLFSGNTIYF
DNA: TGTGCCAGCAGCCGACTATTCTCTGGAAACACCATATATTTT

V: TRBV12-5
J: TRBJ1-2
D: NA
size: few
CDR3: CASGLVPIYGYTF
DNA: TGTGCTAGTGGTTTAGTACCGATCTATGGCTACACCTTC

V: TRBV28
J: TRBJ2-3
D: NA
size: NA
CDR3: CASGADSGLDTQYF
DNA: TGTGCCAGCGGGGCCGACTCGGGGTTGGATACGCAGTATTTT

V: TRBV7-3
J: TRBJ1-1
D: NA
size: many
CDR3: CASSLKYGAATEAFF
DNA: TGTGCCAGCAGCTTAAAATATGGGGCGGCCACTGAAGCTTTCTTT

V: TRBV9
J: TRBJ1-2
D: NA
size: few
CDR3: CASSGNRPGTIYYGYTF
DNA: TGTGCCAGCAGCGGAAACAGACCAGGGACCATCTACTATGGCTACACCTTC

V: TRBV28
J: TRBJ2-5
D: TRBD1
size: few
CDR3: CANSRAGQGRRTQYF
DNA: TGTGCCAACAGTCGAGCTGGACAGGGGAGGAGGACCCAGTACTTC

V: TRBV28
J: TRBJ1-1
D: NA
size: many
CDR3: CASSPWTEEAFF
DNA: TGTGCCAGCAGTCCTTGGACGGAGGAAGCTTTCTTT

V: TRBV6-1
J: TRBJ1-1
D: NA
size: many
CDR3: CASIRDLMNTEAFF
DNA: TGTGCCAGCATTCGGGATTTAATGAACACTGAAGCTTTCTTT

V: TRBV14
J: TRBJ2-7
D: TRBD1
size: many
CDR3: CASSQTQPGQKLSYEQYF
DNA: TGTGCCAGCAGCCAAACACAACCGGGACAGAAACTCTCCTACGAGCAGTACTTC

V: TRBV7-7
J: TRBJ2-2
D: NA
size: NA
CDR3: CASSFSSGTGELFF
DNA: TGTGCTAGCAGCTTTTCTTCCGGAACCGGGGAGCTGTTTTTT

V: TRBV27
J: TRBJ2-7
D: TRBD2
size: few
CDR3: CASSLQAGGYSYEQYF
DNA: TGTGCCAGCAGTCTCCAAGCGGGAGGATATTCCTACGAGCAGTACTTC

V: TRBV18
J: TRBJ1-5
D: TRBD1
size: NA
CDR3: CASSPDSPGTGGPQHF
DNA: TGTGCCAGCTCACCAGATTCCCCCGGGACAGGGGGCCCCCAGCATTTT

V: TRBV11-2
J: TRBJ2-3
D: NA
size: many
CDR3: CASSWGYFRMGSTDTQYF
DNA: TGTGCCAGCAGCTGGGGATATTTTCGAATGGGGAGCACAGATACGCAGTATTTT

V: TRBV27
J: TRBJ2-3
D: TRBD2
size: many
CDR3: CASSLSLLAGPSTDTQYF
DNA: TGTGCCAGCAGTTTATCGTTGCTAGCGGGTCCTAGCACAGATACGCAGTATTTT

V: TRBV30
J: TRBJ1-5
D: NA
size: many
CDR3: CAWSEGGLQPQHF
DNA: TGTGCCTGGAGTGAGGGAGGGCTTCAGCCCCAGCATTTT

V: TRBV4-2
J: TRBJ2-5
D: NA
size: NA
CDR3: CASSQDLGRGRTQYF
DNA: TGTGCCAGCAGCCAAGATCTAGGTAGGGGGAGGACCCAGTACTTC

V: TRBV28
J: TRBJ2-3
D: TRBD2
size: many
CDR3: CASSLSPGLAGGYSDTQYF
DNA: TGTGCCAGCAGTTTATCTCCGGGACTAGCGGGAGGATACTCAGATACGCAGTATTTT

V: TRBV29-1
J: TRBJ2-1
D: NA
size: once
CDR3: CSVTTAYNEQFF
DNA: TGCAGCGTTACGACAGCGTACAATGAGCAGTTCTTC

V: TRBV20-1
J: TRBJ2-1
D: NA
size: many
CDR3: CSAKGSGSSYNEQFF
DNA: TGCAGTGCGAAGGGATCGGGGAGCTCCTACAATGAGCAGTTCTTC